Shown below are 19 T cell receptor beta chains from a single sample sequenced in a study of shared clonotypes between healthy human individuals. Produced via immunoSEQ multiplex PCR; TCRdb's table is partial and in-frame only. The sample lists around 550,000 clones, approximately 95% seen once, with around 0.12% in the top ten. Naive-designated CD8 cells lacked CD45RO, were positively enriched for CCR7, and omitted terminally differentiated effector memory CD45RA+ cells. The sequencing sample was made of naive CD8+ T cells sorted from blood. The receptor set was obtained from a woman aged 30 to 39 in good health.

This rearrangement joins TRBV6-5 to TRBJ1-2; the D is unclear. Germline lookup yields CDR1 MNHEY and CDR2 SVGAGI. This CDR3 has 14 residues. V lost 7 bases and J lost 0, with 12 bases in between. CDR3 DNA sequence: TGTGCCAGCATCGGCTCGGGGACTAACTATGGCTACACCTTC. This translates into CASIGSGTNYGYTF.

This chain joins TRBV5-4 and TRBJ1-1, with TRBD1 as a possible D gene (6 bases). Trimming cost V 3 bases and J 7 bases, with 13 bases left between them. Germline lookup yields CDR1 SGHNT and CDR2 YYREEE (reference sequence). The CDR3 loop spans 13 amino acids. CDR3 sequence (DNA): TGTGCCAGCAGCTATGAGATAGGGGGTGAAGCTTTCTTT. Amino acids: CASSYEIGGEAFF. Looking up the rest from reference TRBV5-4 and TRBJ1-1 gives the full variable domain: ETGVTQSPTHLIKTRGQQVTLRCSSQSGHNTVSWYQQALGQGPQFIFQYYREEENGRGNFPPRFSGLQFPNYSSELNVNALELDDSALYLCASSYEIGGEAFFGQGTRLTVV.

V and J are TRBV27 and TRBJ2-7; the D gene is possibly TRBD2 (5 bases). The CDR3 extends over 15 amino acids. The germline CDR1 and CDR2 sequences are MNHEY and SMNVEV (reference sequence). V was pared by 0 bases and J by 1 base, with 10 bases between. The CDR3 here is CASSLSAGWSYEQYF. CDR3 DNA sequence: TGTGCCAGCAGTTTATCGGCGGGCTGGTCCTACGAGCAGTACTTC.

Comments on this clone: Other nucleotide sequences from this sample produce the same CDR3. This chain uses TRBV9 with TRBJ2-7, with 10 bases identical to TRBD2. CDR1 is SGDLS, CDR2 YYNGEE, per germline. J was trimmed by 2 bases and V by 2 bases; bases with no gene match: 4. The CDR3 length is 15 residues. CDR3 amino acids: CASSVGLADTYEQYF. For the CDR3, the DNA is TGTGCCAGCAGCGTCGGACTAGCGGATACCTACGAGCAGTACTTC.

The chain uses TRBV4-1 and TRBJ1-5; 7 positions match TRBD1. This CDR3 contains 14 residues. The germline gives CDR1 MGHRA, CDR2 YSYEKL. V lost 6 bases and J lost 7; bases outside the gene matches: 9. CDR3 coding DNA: TGCGCCAGCAGGATTCAGGGGGGCGGCCAGCCCCAGCATTTT. Translated: CASRIQGGGQPQHF.

This chain connects TRBV4-1 to TRBJ2-3; the D gene is possibly TRBD1 (7 bases). CDR3 length: 16 amino acids. The V gene lost 0 bases and the J gene lost 6 bases, with 16 bases spanning the gap. Looked up from germline, CDR1 is MGHRA and CDR2 is YSYEKL. The CDR3 region is CASSQDARGQPDTQYF. The CDR3 coding sequence is TGCGCCAGCAGCCAAGATGCGCGGGGACAGCCGGATACGCAGTATTTT.

The chain uses TRBV4-2 and TRBJ2-5; D is unclear. V lost 1 base to trimming and J lost 2 bases, with 5 bases between them. From germline, CDR1 is LGHNA and CDR2 YNFKEQ. CDR3 length: 13 residues. CDR3: CASSQVRQETQYF. CDR3 bases: TGTGCCAGCAGCCAAGTTCGGCAAGAGACCCAGTACTTC.

This chain links TRBV28 with TRBJ1-5; D unresolved. Germline V gives CDR1 MDHEN, CDR2 SYDVKM. This CDR3 contains 13 residues. V was trimmed by 3 bases and J by 9 bases, leaving 12 bases between them. The CDR3 nucleotides read TGTGCCAGCAGTTTGAGTAGGGTTTGGCCCCAGCATTTT. This codes for CASSLSRVWPQHF. The full variable domain, rest sourced from reference TRBV28 and TRBJ1-5, is DVKVTQSSRYLVKRTGEKVFLECVQDMDHENMFWYRQDPGLGLRLIYFSYDVKMKEKGDIPEGYSVSREKKERFSLILESASTNQTSMYLCASSLSRVWPQHFGDGTRLSIL.

This chain connects TRBV6-5 to TRBJ1-2; 8 bases line up with TRBD1. The J segment lost 3 bases and the V segment lost 5 bases, leaving 8 bases of the junction unmatched. Per the germline V gene, CDR1 is MNHEY and CDR2 is SVGAGI. The CDR3 length is 15 residues. CDR3 nucleotide sequence: TGTGCCAGCAGTCAATCGACAGGGGTGTACTATGGCTACACCTTC. It specifies CASSQSTGVYYGYTF.

The chain carries TRBV10-2 and TRBJ2-7; D unresolved. Deletions cut 3 bases from V and 6 bases from J, with 6 bases between. This CDR3 has 11 amino acids. Germline values: CDR1 WSHSY, CDR2 SAAADI. The CDR3 coding sequence is TGCGCCAGCAGTGAAGTTCGCGAGCAGTACTTC. This translates into CASSEVREQYF.

This chain links TRBV27 with TRBJ2-7; the D gene is possibly TRBD2 (5 bases). Trimming took 2 bases from V and 3 from J, leaving 14 bases between them. The CDR3 covers 15 residues. CDR1 and CDR2 from the germline V gene are MNHEY and SMNVEV (reference sequence). CDR3 in amino acids: CASSLREFPIYEQYF. The CDR3 coding sequence is TGTGCCAGCAGTTTAAGGGAGTTCCCGATCTACGAGCAGTACTTC.

This chain uses TRBV28 with TRBJ2-3; the match to TRBD2 covers 7 bases. Per the germline V gene, CDR1 is MDHEN and CDR2 is SYDVKM. Trimming removed 3 bases from V and 0 bases from J; junction bases left unmatched: 6. The CDR3 sequence is 16 residues long. The DNA for the CDR3 is TGTGCCAGCAGTTTTGACCTAGCGGAGAGCACAGATACGCAGTATTTT. This codes for CASSFDLAESTDTQYF.

In the case of this clone: The same CDR3 also results from other DNA sequences found in this sample. The chain couples TRBV7-9 to TRBJ1-5; D uncertain. Germline V gene sequence: CDR1 SEHNR, CDR2 FQNEAQ (reference sequence). V was pared by 1 base and J by 7 bases, with 8 bases between. The CDR3 contains 13 residues. This CDR3 is CASSLGVSQPQHF. The CDR3 DNA follows: TGTGCCAGCAGCTTAGGTGTATCACAGCCCCAGCATTTT.

The V gene is TRBV27, the J gene TRBJ2-7; D perhaps matches TRBD1 (5 bases). V was cut by 7 bases and J by 10 bases, with 20 bases left in between. The germline gives CDR1 MNHEY, CDR2 SMNVEV (reference sequence). The CDR3 has 13 amino acids. DNA for the CDR3: TGTGCCAGCACCCCATCGTTGGGGCTGATCCAGTACTTC. This gives the protein CASTPSLGLIQYF.

V usage is TRBV7-6 and J usage is TRBJ2-1, with 9 bases lining up with TRBD2. Per the germline V gene, CDR1 is SGHVS and CDR2 is FNYEAQ. The CDR3 totals 17 residues. V shed 1 base and J 0 bases; nucleotides not matched to a gene: 4. The CDR3 is CASSLVSSGVSYNEQFF. The CDR3 bases are TGTGCCAGCAGCTTAGTATCTAGCGGGGTCTCCTACAATGAGCAGTTCTTC.

The V call is TRBV28, the J call TRBJ2-5, with D perhaps TRBD1 or TRBD2 (6 bases each). This CDR3 spans 16 amino acids. Germline V gene sequence: CDR1 MDHEN, CDR2 SYDVKM. Trimming shortened V by 3 bases and J by 0 bases, and 14 bases separated the two germline ends. This CDR3 reads CASSFGGGLYQETQYF. The CDR3 nucleotides are TGTGCCAGCAGTTTTGGAGGGGGGCTGTACCAAGAGACCCAGTACTTC.

The DNA of the CDR3 is TGTGCCACCAGCAGAGAGGCCGGGGTGGGCAATGAGCAGTTCTTC. Translation gives CATSREAGVGNEQFF. The chain recombines TRBV15 with TRBJ2-1, with D tentatively TRBD2 (5 bases). CDR3 length: 15 amino acids. V was cut by 0 bases and J by 6 bases, with 12 bases left in between. Per germline, CDR1 LNHNV and CDR2 YYDKDF (reference sequence).

The CDR3 loop is CASSLFIGHEQYF. The CDR3 coding sequence is TGTGCCAGCAGTTTGTTCATTGGCCACGAGCAGTACTTC. The chain couples TRBV27 to TRBJ2-7; D gene uncertain. Germline values: CDR1 MNHEY, CDR2 SMNVEV (reference sequence). This CDR3 spans 13 amino acids. Trimming took off 3 bases at V and 5 bases at J, with 11 bases between the two ends.

The V gene is TRBV19, the J gene TRBJ2-7; 7 bases agree with TRBD1. The CDR3 is 15 amino acids. J was trimmed by 2 bases and V by 3 bases; bases with no gene match: 7. Germline V gene lookup returns CDR1 LNHDA and CDR2 SQIVND (reference sequence). DNA for the CDR3: TGTGCCAGTAGTATGGGCTCTGGGACAGCCTACGAGCAGTACTTC. It is translated as CASSMGSGTAYEQYF.